Given below is one T cell receptor (beta chain) in context. This entry comes from a study of blood T cell repertoires in COVID-19. Study context: Specimens from acute and convalescent COVID-19 originated in the United States, Italy and Spain.

The CDR3 runs to 17 residues. Looked up from germline, CDR1 is SGHTA and CDR2 is FQGTGA. V gave up 6 bases and J gave up 2 bases; unmatched junction bases: 14. Methods used by the authors: Reference gene primer amplification in the assay estimated nucleated cell counts. Measured with immunoSEQ multiplex PCR; TCRdb has only the in-frame clones, and not every one. V and J calls and clone size are as listed in that table; D and trimming were resolved from the DNA. The sample has about 160,000 clones; 70% to 90% are singletons. Individuals drawn from about two dozen US areas were about 18 to 100 years old. All recovered Cohort 3 donors got two negative PCRs, got clearance, or saw symptom resolution.

This TCR came from a woman in her forties or fifties who had recovered from COVID-19. The chain joins TRBV7-3 to TRBJ2-3, with TRBD2 matching over 7 bases. Sequenced material: PBMCs or T cells enriched from blood (not recorded which). DNA for the CDR3: TGTGCCAGCAGTTCCCGGCCCCTGACTAGCCCCACAGATACGCAGTATTTT. This encodes CASSSRPLTSPTDTQYF.